Listed below are T cell receptor beta chains from one sample, sequenced in a study of T cell responses to AZD1222 COVID-19 vaccine. Measured with immunoSEQ multiplex PCR; TCRdb has only the in-frame clones, and not every one. The profile shows about 17,000 clones, 80% of them singletons. Sequencing was performed on peripheral blood, taken 28 days after the second AZD1222 dose. The source is an adult who received the AZD1222 COVID-19 vaccine. Each CDR3 is given with its conserved first and last residue. D genes are given only for firm matches. For some rows the clone size is stated as once, few or many, or as a class when expanded; others skip it.

>TRBV5-8|TRBJ1-1|NA|NA
CASSLGQSEAFF
TGTGCCAGCAGCTTGGGGCAAAGTGAAGCTTTCTTT
>TRBV27|TRBJ1-5|NA|NA
CASSLNRGNQPQHF
TGTGCCAGCAGTTTAAATAGGGGGAATCAGCCCCAGCATTTT
>TRBV7-7|TRBJ2-7|NA|NA
CASSPSRSSYEQYF
TGTGCCAGCAGCCCCTCGCGGAGCTCCTACGAGCAGTACTTC
>TRBV13|TRBJ1-5|NA|once
CASRQGNQPQHF
TGTGCCAGCAGACAGGGAAATCAGCCCCAGCATTTT
>TRBV4-3|TRBJ2-7|NA|NA
CASSQVFTSYEQYF
TGCGCCAGCAGCCAAGTATTCACCTCCTACGAGCAGTACTTC
>TRBV10-3|TRBJ2-3|TRBD2|once
CAISQAGGITDTQYF
TGTGCCATCAGTCAGGCGGGGGGTATCACAGATACGCAGTATTTT
>TRBV6-5|TRBJ2-7|NA|few
CASREMGTVWDEQYF
TGTGCCAGCAGGGAGATGGGGACGGTTTGGGACGAGCAGTACTTC
>TRBV7-9|TRBJ1-2|NA|NA
CASSLASAEHYGYTF
TGTGCCAGCAGCTTAGCGTCGGCAGAACATTATGGCTACACCTTC
>TRBV27|TRBJ1-2|TRBD1|NA
CASSVGTGTHYGYTF
TGTGCCAGCAGTGTCGGGACAGGGACACACTATGGCTACACCTTC
>TRBV7-9|TRBJ2-1|NA|NA
CASSLGSYNEQFF
TGTGCCAGCAGCTTGGGTTCCTACAATGAGCAGTTCTTC
>TRBV19|TRBJ1-5|TRBD1|NA
CASSRWGQGAGGNQPQHF
TGTGCCAGTAGCAGGTGGGGACAGGGGGCAGGGGGAAATCAGCCCCAGCATTTT
>TRBV6-5|TRBJ1-2|NA|NA
CASGGGQLSYGYTF
TGTGCCAGCGGGGGCGGACAATTGAGCTATGGCTACACCTTC
>TRBV20-1|TRBJ1-1|NA|few
CTVLGDTEAFF
TGCACCGTGCTGGGTGACACTGAAGCTTTCTTT
>TRBV23-1|TRBJ2-2|NA|NA
CASSQSRRDTNTGELFF
TGCGCCAGCAGTCAATCGCGTCGCGACACAAACACCGGGGAGCTGTTTTTT
>TRBV10-3|TRBJ1-3|TRBD1|NA
CAISAVTGGHGNTIYF
TGTGCCATCAGTGCCGTGACAGGGGGTCATGGAAACACCATATATTTT
>TRBV19|TRBJ2-3|NA|NA
CASSISLGVTDTQYF
TGTGCCAGTAGTATCTCGCTAGGGGTCACAGATACGCAGTATTTT
>TRBV20-1|TRBJ1-1|TRBD1|NA
CSASYNTGTETHSNTEAFF
TGCAGTGCTAGTTACAACACCGGGACAGAGACACACTCGAACACTGAAGCTTTCTTT
>TRBV5-1|TRBJ1-2|NA|NA
CASSFNRYYGYTF
TGCGCCAGCAGCTTCAACAGATACTATGGCTACACCTTC
>TRBV3-1/TRBV3-2|TRBJ2-1|NA|NA
CASSTDAGYNEQFF
TGTGCCAGCAGCACGGACGCGGGCTACAATGAGCAGTTCTTC
>TRBV19|TRBJ1-2|TRBD1|NA
CASSWTGHGYTF
TGTGCCAGTAGTTGGACAGGGCATGGCTACACCTTC
>TRBV15|TRBJ2-3|TRBD2|NA
CATSRARGGAEDTQYF
TGTGCCACCAGCAGAGCTCGGGGGGGCGCAGAGGATACGCAGTATTTT
>TRBV9|TRBJ2-1|TRBD2|NA
CASSVISGGLSSYNEQFF
TGTGCCAGCAGCGTTATTAGCGGGGGTCTGAGCTCCTACAATGAGCAGTTCTTC
>TRBV30|TRBJ1-2|TRBD1|NA
CAGTGRDYGYTF
TGTGCCGGGACAGGGAGAGACTATGGCTACACCTTC